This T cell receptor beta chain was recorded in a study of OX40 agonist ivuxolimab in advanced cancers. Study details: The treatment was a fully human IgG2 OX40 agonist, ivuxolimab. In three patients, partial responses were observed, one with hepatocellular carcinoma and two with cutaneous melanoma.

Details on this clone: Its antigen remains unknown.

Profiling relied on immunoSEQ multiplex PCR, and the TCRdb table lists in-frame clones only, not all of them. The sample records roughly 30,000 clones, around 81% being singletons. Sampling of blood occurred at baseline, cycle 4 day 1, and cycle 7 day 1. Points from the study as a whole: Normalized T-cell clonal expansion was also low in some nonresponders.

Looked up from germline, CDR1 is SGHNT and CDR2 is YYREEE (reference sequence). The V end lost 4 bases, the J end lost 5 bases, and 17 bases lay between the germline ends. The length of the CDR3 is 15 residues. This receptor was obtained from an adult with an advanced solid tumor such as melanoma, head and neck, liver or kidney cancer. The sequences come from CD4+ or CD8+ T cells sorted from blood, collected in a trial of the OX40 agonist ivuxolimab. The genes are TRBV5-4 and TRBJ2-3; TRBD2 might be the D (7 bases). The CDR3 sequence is CASSPGGRGRDTQYF. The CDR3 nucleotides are TGTGCCAGCAGCCCGGGGGGCAGGGGACGAGATACGCAGTATTTT.